The 19 T cell receptor beta chains listed next were all sequenced from one sample in a study of CXCR3-negative and CXCR3-positive naive CD8 T cells. cDNA libraries for TRB were generated by 5' RACE incorporating UMI labels. One entry per CDR3 protein, without DNA, is what TCRdb gives after re-calling the 5' RACE reads. This table lists under 9,500 distinct CDR3 sequences. The sample consisted of naive CXCR3- CD8+ T cells from blood. Subset described: CD45RO-CCR7+CD27+CD95- naive CD8+ T cells lacking CXCR3 (TNR3-). These receptor sequences come from a human donor in good health. Some clones in this sample may be carry-over from other donors' samples.

The rearrangement uses TRBV12-3 or TRBV12-4 and TRBJ2-7; without DNA, the TCRdb call of TRBD2 cannot be checked. This CDR3 contains 13 residues. CDR3 region: CASSLLPSLGQYF.

V and J are TRBV6-1 and TRBJ1-1; the D gene TCRdb calls, TRBD1, cannot be checked with no DNA. CDR3 length: 13 residues. Germline CDR1 and CDR2: MNHNS and SASEGT. The CDR3: CASPNRENTEAFF.

The CDR3 spells CASSLGTGGDNRETQYF. V usage is TRBV28 and J usage is TRBJ2-5; TCRdb designates TRBD2, a call that cannot be tested without DNA. This CDR3 has 17 residues. Germline lookup yields CDR1 MDHEN and CDR2 SYDVKM.

This clonotype is identified as medium-sized from frequency. The genes are TRBV7-9 and TRBJ2-1; checking the TCRdb D call of TRBD1 is not possible without DNA. The V gene's germline CDR1 is SEHNR and CDR2 FQNEAQ (reference sequence). This CDR3 region has 14 residues. The CDR3: CASSLELRGDEQFF.

The rearrangement uses TRBV18 and TRBJ2-1; TCRdb's D gene call, TRBD1, goes unchecked for lack of DNA. The germline V gene has CDR1 KGHSH and CDR2 LQKENI. The CDR3 covers 17 residues. The CDR3 is CASSLRTESSLYNEQFF.

The chain employs TRBV25-1 and TRBJ1-1; TCRdb's D call of TRBD1 is untestable without DNA. The CDR3 is 15 amino acids. Germline loops: CDR1 MGHDK, CDR2 SYGVNS. The CDR3: CASSAFDGGNTEAFF.

The chain joins TRBV11-2 to TRBJ2-1. Germline CDR1 SGHAT, CDR2 FQNNGV. This CDR3 comprises 15 residues. CDR3 residues: CASSGLTDDPHEQFF.

Measured by frequency, this clonotype is medium-sized. This sequence joins TRBV14 and TRBJ2-7; without DNA, the TCRdb call of TRBD1 cannot be checked. The CDR3 has 14 residues. Per the germline V gene, CDR1 is SGHDN and CDR2 is FVKESK. This CDR3 is CASSRDTGSYEQYF.

This chain joins TRBV29-1 and TRBJ1-1. CDR3 size: 12 residues. Germline V gene data show CDR1 as SQVTM and CDR2 as ANQGSEA. The CDR3 loop is CSVESWEPEAFF.

Frequency places this clonotype as large (0.1 to 1%). V gene TRBV5-1 combines with J gene TRBJ2-7; no DNA is available, so the TRBD1 call from TCRdb remains unchecked. The germline V gene has CDR1 SGHRS and CDR2 YFSETQ. The CDR3 has 14 amino acids. The CDR3 reads CASSLGQGAYEQYF.

This sequence joins TRBV29-1 and TRBJ1-2. CDR1 is SQVTM and CDR2 is ANQGSEA in the germline V gene. The CDR3 contains 13 residues. The CDR3 loop is CSVEGPGPDGYTF.

This rearrangement joins TRBV7-9 to TRBJ1-2. The CDR3 spans 14 residues. The germline CDR1 and CDR2 sequences are SEHNR and FQNEAQ (reference sequence). The CDR3 sequence: CASSLAASNYGYTF.

The chain uses TRBV6-5 and TRBJ2-1. The length of the CDR3 is 13 residues. Per germline, CDR1 MNHEY and CDR2 SVGAGI. CDR3 region: CASSYGHRGEQFF.

The V and J genes are TRBV12-3 or TRBV12-4 and TRBJ2-7; checking the TCRdb D call of TRBD1 is not possible without DNA. The CDR3 length is 12 residues. CDR3 loop: CASREQGYEQYF.

The chain has TRBV20-1 and TRBJ2-7; there is no DNA to check the TCRdb D call of TRBD2. The CDR3 sequence is 15 residues long. Germline lookup yields CDR1 DFQATT and CDR2 SNEGSKA (reference sequence). The CDR3 is CSARTVGTQGQEQYF.

This chain connects TRBV29-1 to TRBJ2-1; the D gene TCRdb calls, TRBD1, cannot be checked with no DNA. Germline CDR1 and CDR2: SQVTM and ANQGSEA. The CDR3 runs 13 residues. This chain's CDR3 is CSVPTGRFNEQFF.

This chain links TRBV9 with TRBJ2-5; TCRdb's D gene call, TRBD2, goes unchecked for lack of DNA. The CDR3 consists of 16 residues. Germline-derived CDR1 and CDR2 are SGDLS and YYNGEE. The chain's CDR3 is CASSVASGSLVETQYF.

This clonotype is called medium-sized based on its frequency. The chain is built from TRBV9 and TRBJ2-1; without DNA, the TCRdb call of TRBD1 cannot be checked. The germline V gene encodes CDR1 SGDLS and CDR2 YYNGEE. CDR3 length: 14 amino acids. This chain's CDR3 is CASSVTQGRNEQFF.

This clonotype is called medium-sized based on its frequency. J is TRBJ2-1 and V is TRBV6-2 or TRBV6-3. CDR3 length: 16 amino acids. The germline V gene encodes CDR1 MNHEY and CDR2 SVGEGT. The CDR3 sequence: CASSLSISRPYNEQFF.